This T cell receptor (beta chain) was captured in a study of T cell responses to AZD1222 COVID-19 vaccine. Whether given at about 4 or about 12 weeks, second doses were pooled. This table comes from immunoSEQ multiplex PCR, and its TCRdb copy is limited to in-frame clones, with some not included. This sample yields approximately 160,000 clones, of which 85% to 95% are seen a single time; 4% to 5.5% belongs to the top ten. Details on this clone: Its target is not known.

Study-level results: Baseline antibody screening turned up just a handful of seropositive AZD1222 recipients.

CDR1 and CDR2 (germline): SGHDT, YYEEEE. The V gene end was trimmed by 2 bases and the J gene end by 2 bases; junction bases not matched to a gene: 7. The length of the CDR3 is 16 residues. The sequenced sample was peripheral blood, obtained 28 days after the second AZD1222 dose. The TCR was taken from an adult who received the AZD1222 COVID-19 vaccine. The chain combines TRBV5-6 with TRBJ1-3; 7 nucleotides match TRBD1. For the CDR3, the DNA is TGTGCCAGCAGCTTACGGACAGGCTCCACTGGAAACACCATATATTTT. Translated: CASSLRTGSTGNTIYF. The complete variable domain, with remaining parts taken from reference TRBV5-6 and TRBJ1-3, reads DAGVTQSPTHLIKTRGQQVTLRCSPKSGHDTVSWYQQALGQGPQFIFQYYEEEERQRGNFPDRFSGHQFPNYSSELNVNALLLGDSALYLCASSLRTGSTGNTIYFGEGSWLTVV.